Each of the 18 T cell receptor beta chains below was sequenced from the same sample in a study of cytomegalovirus exposure and HLA in healthy donors. The study ran its PCR with 60 Vbeta and 13 Jbeta primers. Sequencing used immunoSEQ multiplex PCR; TCRdb keeps in-frame clones, though not all of them. Its listing shows approximately 150,000 clones. The sample consisted of PBMCs. Receptors were obtained from a woman aged 45-65 years in good health and CMV-seronegative.

Concerning this clone: Within the sample, other DNA sequences also encode this same CDR3. The chain employs TRBV2 and TRBJ2-7, with 7 nucleotides matching TRBD1. Germline CDR1 reads SNHLY; CDR2 reads FYNNEI. This CDR3 region has 13 residues. The trim removed 4 bases at V and 3 bases at J, leaving 3 bases unmatched. The CDR3 sequence is CASSGDSLYEQYF. CDR3 DNA sequence: TGTGCCAGCAGTGGGGACAGTCTCTACGAGCAGTACTTC.

The chain couples TRBV4-2 to TRBJ2-7; TRBD2 might be the D (6 bases). The germline V gene has CDR1 LGHNA and CDR2 YNFKEQ. The V and J ends lost 2 bases and 2 bases respectively, with 28 bases between them. The CDR3 spans 20 residues. CDR3 DNA sequence: TGTGCCAGCAGCCAACTACTGGACGGGATCACCTCCTCGGGGGCCTACGAGCAGTACTTC. It translates to CASSQLLDGITSSGAYEQYF.

This chain joins TRBV9 and TRBJ1-1; D remains unclear. Germline assignment: CDR1 SGDLS and CDR2 YYNGEE. The CDR3 covers 15 residues. Deletions cut 3 bases from V and 4 bases from J, with 16 bases between. This chain's CDR3 is CASSGSSGTSTEAFF. The CDR3 DNA reads as TGTGCCAGCAGCGGATCCTCGGGAACATCCACTGAAGCTTTCTTT.

The chain recombines TRBV7-3 with TRBJ2-7; D gene ambiguous. V was cut by 0 bases and J by 6 bases, with 6 bases left in between. The CDR3 loop spans 12 amino acids. Germline CDR1 is SGHTA and CDR2 is FQGTGA. The CDR3, as DNA: TGTGCCAGCAGCTTAACCGGGTCCGAGCAGTACTTC. Amino acid sequence: CASSLTGSEQYF.

This rearrangement joins TRBV6-1 to TRBJ1-4; 8 bases are shared with TRBD1. There are 15 residues in the CDR3. The germline V gene has CDR1 MNHNS and CDR2 SASEGT. Trimming took 5 bases from V and 7 from J; bases not matched to a gene: 9. The CDR3 is CASSNRQGPFEKLFF. In DNA form, the CDR3 reads TGTGCCAGCAGTAACCGACAGGGGCCTTTTGAAAAACTGTTTTTT.

The chain couples TRBV19 to TRBJ2-7, with D unresolved. Trimming took 1 base from V and 7 from J, leaving 20 bases between them. Germline-derived CDR1 and CDR2 are LNHDA and SQIVND (reference sequence). This CDR3 comprises 16 residues. CDR3 bases: TGTGCCAGTAGTATAGGGCACGAGTTCCCAACTACAGAGCAGTACTTC. This gives the protein CASSIGHEFPTTEQYF.

This rearrangement joins TRBV25-1 to TRBJ2-5; possible D gene TRBD1, 6 bases. The DNA end favors TRBJ2-7, so the J call may be wrong. Germline CDR1 and CDR2: MGHDK and SYGVNS. CDR3 length: 15 amino acids. The CDR3 coding sequence is TGTGCCACCTTGAATCCGGGACACCAGACTTACGAGCAGTACTTC. Its protein product is CATLNPGHQTYEQYF.

The chain has TRBV19 and TRBJ1-2; possible D gene TRBD1, 5 bases. The CDR3 sequence is 15 residues long. Germline assignment: CDR1 LNHDA and CDR2 SQIVND (reference sequence). V was shortened by 3 bases and J by 4 bases, with 15 bases between the two germline ends. The CDR3 spells CASSIPRAGGYGYTF. The CDR3 bases are TGTGCCAGTAGTATTCCCAGGGCTGGCGGCTATGGCTACACCTTC.

The chain has TRBV6-5 and TRBJ1-2; 11 bases match TRBD1. In germline, CDR1 is MNHEY, CDR2 SVGAGI. The CDR3 totals 13 residues. After removal of 6 bases from V and 4 bases from J, the junction contained 1 base not matched to a gene. The CDR3 protein is CASRGQGVYGYTF. The CDR3 DNA reads as TGTGCCAGCAGGGGACAGGGGGTCTATGGCTACACCTTC.

The rearrangement joins TRBV4-1 to TRBJ2-5; tentative D call: TRBD1 (6 bases). Germline V lookup: CDR1 MGHRA, CDR2 YSYEKL. Trimming cost V 3 bases and J 3 bases, with 11 bases left between them. The CDR3 consists of 14 residues. The chain's CDR3 is CASSQPRDKETQYF. As DNA, the CDR3 is TGCGCCAGCAGCCAGCCTCGGGACAAAGAGACCCAGTACTTC.

The V call is TRBV18, the J call TRBJ2-3; 7 bases map to TRBD1. Germline V gives CDR1 KGHSH, CDR2 LQKENI. The CDR3 length is 16 residues. The junction had 7 bases not matched to a gene; V was cut back by 0 bases and J by 4 bases. The CDR3 here is CASSPPGQPPADTQYF. CDR3 nucleotides: TGTGCCAGCTCACCACCGGGACAGCCTCCAGCAGATACGCAGTATTTT.

The V call is TRBV28, the J call TRBJ1-1; D unclear. Trimming cost V 3 bases and J 1 base, with 9 bases left between them. This CDR3 spans 14 amino acids. Germline V CDR1 and CDR2: MDHEN, SYDVKM. CDR3 amino acids: CASSLIQENTEAFF. CDR3 coding DNA: TGTGCCAGCAGTTTGATCCAGGAGAACACTGAAGCTTTCTTT.

The chain couples TRBV7-3 to TRBJ2-1; D perhaps matches TRBD2 (5 bases). CDR1 and CDR2 (germline): SGHTA, FQGTGA. The CDR3 is 14 amino acids. V dropped 2 bases and J dropped 6 bases, with 11 bases sitting between them. Here the CDR3 reads CASSLALGSNEQFF. The CDR3 nucleotides are TGTGCCAGCAGCTTAGCACTAGGGAGCAATGAGCAGTTCTTC.

The gene calls are TRBV28 and TRBJ2-7; 8 bases fit TRBD2. V was clipped by 7 bases and J by 3 bases; unmatched bases: 20. CDR1 MDHEN and CDR2 SYDVKM come from the germline V gene. The length of the CDR3 is 18 residues. This CDR3 is CASNPLITGGGTRYEQYF. The CDR3 DNA sequence: TGTGCCAGCAATCCCCTAATCACGGGGGGGGGTACGCGCTACGAGCAGTACTTC.

The chain combines TRBV18 with TRBJ2-7; 12 nucleotides agree with TRBD2. CDR3 length: 15 amino acids. V was clipped by 0 bases and J by 4 bases; unmatched bases: 1. Per germline, CDR1 KGHSH and CDR2 LQKENI. The CDR3 region has the DNA TGTGCCAGCTCACCACCACTAGCGGGAGGTTACGAGCAGTACTTC. This translates into CASSPPLAGGYEQYF.

V is TRBV9 and J is TRBJ2-3, with 11 bases matching TRBD2. Trimming removed 3 bases from V and 3 bases from J; junction bases left unmatched: 6. This CDR3 is built from 16 residues. Germline CDR1 SGDLS, CDR2 YYNGEE. CDR3 coding DNA: TGTGCCAGCAGCGCACCACTAGCGGGAGTGACAGATACGCAGTATTTT. Encoded protein: CASSAPLAGVTDTQYF.

V usage is TRBV29-1 and J usage is TRBJ1-2; 9 bases line up with TRBD1. The CDR3 has 14 residues. The V and J ends lost 7 bases and 0 bases, in that order; junction bases with no gene match: 6. The V gene's germline CDR1 is SQVTM and CDR2 ANQGSEA. The CDR3 here is CSAGQGQSNYGYTF. In DNA, the CDR3 is TGCAGCGCGGGACAGGGACAATCTAACTATGGCTACACCTTC. Together with reference TRBV29-1 and TRBJ1-2, the CDR3 gives the full variable domain: SAVISQKPSRDICQRGTSLTIQCQVDSQVTMMFWYRQQPGQSLTLIATANQGSEATYESGFVIDKFPISRPNLTFSTLTVSNMSPEDSSIYLCSAGQGQSNYGYTFGSGTRLTVV.

This chain uses TRBV6-5 with TRBJ1-5; TRBD1 aligns across 12 bases. Germline V lookup: CDR1 MNHEY, CDR2 SVGAGI. V trimming: 6 bases; J trimming: 5 bases; junction bases outside the gene matches: 5. CDR3 length equals 15 residues. The CDR3 sequence: CASRLGTGGDQPQHF. Written as DNA, the CDR3 is TGTGCCAGCAGATTAGGGACAGGGGGCGATCAGCCCCAGCATTTT.